The present T cell receptor (beta chain) was sequenced within a study of blood T cell repertoires in COVID-19. The CDR3 runs 15 residues. Trimming cost V 2 bases and J 0 bases, with 9 bases left between them. Germline loops: CDR1 SGHRS, CDR2 YFSETQ. The assay was immunoSEQ multiplex PCR, and TCRdb's table has in-frame clones only and misses some. The table records about 67,000 clones, 70% to 90% of them present only once. This chain connects TRBV5-1 to TRBJ1-5, with D uncertain. This sequence originates from an elderly woman with acute or convalescent COVID-19. Material: peripheral blood. CDR3 nucleotides: TGCGCCAGCAGCTTTGGAGACGCTAGCAATCAGCCCCAGCATTTT. Translated: CASSFGDASNQPQHF.